The 3 T cell receptor beta chains presented below share a single source sample, sequenced in a study of cytomegalovirus exposure and HLA in healthy donors. The method was immunoSEQ multiplex PCR; TCRdb's version includes in-frame clones alone and lacks a portion of them. The sample includes roughly 300,000 clones, 86% of them seen just once. The sequenced material came from PBMCs. The receptor set was obtained from a woman under 30 in good health and CMV-seronegative.

The chain joins TRBV6-5 to TRBJ1-2; a possible D gene is TRBD1 (5 bases). The V end lost 6 bases, the J end lost 2 bases, and 7 bases lay between the germline ends. CDR3 length equals 12 residues. Germline loops: CDR1 MNHEY, CDR2 SVGAGI. Written as DNA, the CDR3 is TGTGCCAGCAGGGCAGGGAACTATGGCTACACCTTC. Translated: CASRAGNYGYTF.

This rearrangement joins TRBV5-1 to TRBJ1-1; D gene uncertain. V was cut by 4 bases and J by 4 bases, with 11 bases left in between. CDR3 size: 13 residues. Germline V gene data show CDR1 as SGHRS and CDR2 as YFSETQ. The CDR3 DNA reads as TGCGCCAGCAGCGACCCCGAGGGCACTGAAGCTTTCTTT. Translating gives CASSDPEGTEAFF.

This clone was observed a single time. The chain employs TRBV12-5 and TRBJ1-2, with TRBD1 matching over 7 bases. The V gene end was trimmed by 0 bases and the J gene end by 5 bases; junction bases not matched to a gene: 9. The length of the CDR3 is 16 residues. Germline V lookup: CDR1 LGHNT, CDR2 FRNRAP. The DNA for the CDR3 is TGTGCTAGTGGTTTGGTACAACGGGACAGAATGTATGGCTACACCTTC. Protein product: CASGLVQRDRMYGYTF.